This T cell receptor (beta chain) was profiled in a study of naive and memory T cell subsets. The trim removed 3 bases at V and 4 bases at J, leaving 3 bases unmatched. Germline loops: CDR1 SGHRS, CDR2 YFSETQ. The CDR3 totals 15 residues. The table lists this clonotype with a few counts. The beta constant-region primer was an equimolar mix of two oligonucleotides covering TRBC1 and TRBC2. Ligation attached a single-stranded oligonucleotide with a 12-nucleotide UMI and the SP2 primer to the cDNA 3' end. Four rounds of PCR amplified the ligated cDNA using nested alpha and beta constant-region primers plus SP2. TCRdb reanalysed the UMI-ligation and nested PCR reads using MiXCR and keeps one entry per CDR3 protein. The repertoire holds tens of thousands of distinct CDR3 sequences, with less than 15% as singletons.

V gene TRBV5-1 combines with J gene TRBJ2-3, with 12 bases matching TRBD2. This TCR derives from a human donor in good health. The material sequenced was central memory CD4+ T cells from blood. CDR3 coding DNA: TGCGCCAGCAGCTCGCTAGCGGGAGGGGCAGATACGCAGTATTTT. Its translation: CASSSLAGGADTQYF.